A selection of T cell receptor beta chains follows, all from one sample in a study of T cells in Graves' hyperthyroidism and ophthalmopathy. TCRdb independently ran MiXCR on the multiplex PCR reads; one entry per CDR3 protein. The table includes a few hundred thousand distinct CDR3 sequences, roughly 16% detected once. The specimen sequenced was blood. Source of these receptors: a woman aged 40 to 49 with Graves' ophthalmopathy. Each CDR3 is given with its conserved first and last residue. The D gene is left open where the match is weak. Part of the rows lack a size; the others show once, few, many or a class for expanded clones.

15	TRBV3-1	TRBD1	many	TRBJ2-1	CASSQTGTGLREQFF	TGTGCCAGCAGCCAAACCGGGACAGGGCTCCGTGAGCAGTTCTTC
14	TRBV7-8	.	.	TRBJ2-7	CASSLKGSSYEQYF	TGTGCCAGCAGCTTAAAAGGGTCATCCTACGAGCAGTACTTC
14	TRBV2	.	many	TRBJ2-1	CASTPFPGAAEQFF	TGTGCCAGCACCCCTTTTCCGGGGGCGGCTGAGCAGTTCTTC
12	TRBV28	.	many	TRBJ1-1	CASSERVTEAFF	TGTGCCAGCAGCGAAAGGGTCACTGAAGCTTTCTTT
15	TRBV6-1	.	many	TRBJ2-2	CASTRTVLDTGELFF	TGTGCCAGCACCAGGACGGTACTCGACACCGGGGAGCTGTTTTTT
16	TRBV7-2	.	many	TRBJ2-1	CASSLDPGVAYNEQFF	TGTGCCAGCAGCTTAGATCCGGGAGTAGCCTACAATGAGCAGTTCTTC
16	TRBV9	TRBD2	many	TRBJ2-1	CASSFSGTSGMDEQFF	TGTGCCAGCAGCTTCTCCGGGACTAGCGGGATGGACGAGCAGTTCTTC
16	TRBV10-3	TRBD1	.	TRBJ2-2	CAISRQGQANTGELFF	TGTGCCATCAGCCGGCAAGGACAGGCGAACACCGGGGAGCTGTTTTTT
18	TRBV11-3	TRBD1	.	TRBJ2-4	CASSLVGTGVGAKNIQYF	TGTGCCAGCAGCTTAGTTGGGACAGGGGTCGGGGCCAAAAACATTCAGTACTTC
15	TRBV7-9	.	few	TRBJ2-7	CASRAQGNSPFEQYF	TGTGCCAGCAGGGCCCAGGGGAACAGCCCATTCGAGCAGTACTTC
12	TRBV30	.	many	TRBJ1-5	CAWSQPGQPQHF	TGTGCCTGGAGCCAACCGGGGCAGCCCCAGCATTTT
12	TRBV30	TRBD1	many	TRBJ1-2	CAWDDRGHGYTF	TGTGCCTGGGATGACAGGGGGCACGGCTACACCTTC
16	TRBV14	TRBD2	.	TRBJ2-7	CASSPRGTSLKYEQYF	TGTGCCAGCAGCCCACGTGGGACTAGCCTTAAGTACGAGCAGTACTTC
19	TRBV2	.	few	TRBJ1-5	CASSDIGGTGTYSNQPQHF	TGTGCCAGCAGTGATATTGGCGGGACTGGGACATATAGCAATCAGCCCCAGCATTTT
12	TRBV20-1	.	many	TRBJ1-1	CSARDGGRIAFF	TGCAGTGCTAGAGATGGTGGCAGGATAGCTTTCTTT
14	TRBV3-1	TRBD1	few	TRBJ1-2	CASSLQGVSYGYTF	TGTGCCAGCAGCCTACAGGGGGTCTCCTATGGCTACACCTTC
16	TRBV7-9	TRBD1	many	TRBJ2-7	CASSLWAAGQAYEQYF	TGTGCCAGCAGCTTATGGGCTGCGGGACAGGCCTACGAGCAGTACTTC
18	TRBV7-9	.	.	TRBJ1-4	CASSLRALRTAQAEKLFF	TGTGCCAGCAGCTTAAGGGCTCTAAGGACAGCCCAGGCGGAAAAACTGTTTTTT
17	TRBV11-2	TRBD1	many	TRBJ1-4	CASSSLGQTTTNEKLFF	TGTGCCAGCAGTTCCCTGGGACAGACTACAACTAATGAAAAACTGTTTTTT
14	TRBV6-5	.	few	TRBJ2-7	CASSYTGRGNEQYF	TGTGCCAGCAGTTACACAGGGAGAGGCAACGAGCAGTACTTC
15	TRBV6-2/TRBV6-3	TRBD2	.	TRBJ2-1	CASSLLAGLRDEQFF	TGTGCCAGCAGTCTTCTAGCGGGGCTCAGGGATGAGCAGTTCTTC
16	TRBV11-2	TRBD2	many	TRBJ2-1	CASSLYRLADNNEQFF	TGTGCCAGCAGCTTATACCGACTAGCGGATAACAATGAGCAGTTCTTC
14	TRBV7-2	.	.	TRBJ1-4	CASSNRQGSEKLFF	TGTGCCAGCAGCAACCGGCAGGGCTCTGAAAAACTGTTTTTT
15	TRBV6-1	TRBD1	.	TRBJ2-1	CASSVDRGRYNEQFF	TGTGCCAGCAGCGTTGACAGGGGGCGGTACAATGAGCAGTTCTTC
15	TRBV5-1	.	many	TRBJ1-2	CASNPTPGQSYGYTF	TGCGCCAGCAATCCTACCCCGGGACAATCCTATGGCTACACCTTC
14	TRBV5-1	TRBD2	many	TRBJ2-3	CASRTSEDTDTQYF	TGCGCCAGCCGGACTAGCGAAGACACAGATACGCAGTATTTT
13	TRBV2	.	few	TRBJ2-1	CASSPLSLGEQFF	TGTGCCAGCAGCCCCCTGTCCCTTGGTGAGCAGTTCTTC
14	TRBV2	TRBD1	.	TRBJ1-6	CASSATGAVSPLHF	TGTGCCAGCAGTGCTACAGGGGCTGTGTCACCCCTCCACTTT
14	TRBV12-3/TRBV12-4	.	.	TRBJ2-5	CASSLWRSSETQYF	TGTGCCAGCAGTTTATGGCGGTCATCCGAGACCCAGTACTTC
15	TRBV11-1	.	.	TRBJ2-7	CASSLDTGTAYEQYF	TGTGCCAGCAGCTTAGATACGGGGACGGCCTACGAGCAGTACTTC
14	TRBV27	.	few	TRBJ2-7	CASSPTAPTGEQYF	TGTGCCAGCAGTCCTACAGCTCCTACGGGCGAGCAGTACTTC
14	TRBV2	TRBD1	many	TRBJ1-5	CASSSTGEAQPQHF	TGTGCCAGCAGTTCGACAGGGGAAGCTCAGCCCCAGCATTTT
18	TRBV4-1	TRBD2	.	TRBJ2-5	CASSLQVLAGGHQETQYF	TGCGCCAGCAGCCTACAAGTACTAGCGGGGGGCCACCAAGAGACCCAGTACTTC
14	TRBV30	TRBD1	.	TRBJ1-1	CAWRPSGGNTEAFF	TGTGCCTGGAGGCCATCAGGGGGCAACACTGAAGCTTTCTTT
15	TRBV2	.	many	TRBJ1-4	CASSDRPQEGEKLFF	TGTGCCAGCAGTGATAGGCCTCAAGAGGGTGAAAAACTGTTTTTT
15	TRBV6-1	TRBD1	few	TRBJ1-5	CASRLDREGNQPQHF	TGTGCCAGCAGATTGGACAGGGAGGGCAATCAGCCCCAGCATTTT
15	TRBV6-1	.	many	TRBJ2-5	CASSSPDKTNQTQYF	TGTGCCAGCAGTTCCCCGGACAAGACCAACCAGACCCAGTACTTC
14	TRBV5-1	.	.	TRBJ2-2	CASKGDGNTGELFF	TGCGCCAGCAAGGGGGATGGGAACACCGGGGAGCTGTTTTTT
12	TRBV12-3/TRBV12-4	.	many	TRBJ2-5	CASSISVETQYF	TGTGCCAGCAGCATCTCCGTGGAGACCCAGTACTTC
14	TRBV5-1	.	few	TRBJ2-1	CASSLAAGMGEQFF	TGCGCCAGCAGCTTGGCGGCGGGGATGGGTGAGCAGTTCTTC